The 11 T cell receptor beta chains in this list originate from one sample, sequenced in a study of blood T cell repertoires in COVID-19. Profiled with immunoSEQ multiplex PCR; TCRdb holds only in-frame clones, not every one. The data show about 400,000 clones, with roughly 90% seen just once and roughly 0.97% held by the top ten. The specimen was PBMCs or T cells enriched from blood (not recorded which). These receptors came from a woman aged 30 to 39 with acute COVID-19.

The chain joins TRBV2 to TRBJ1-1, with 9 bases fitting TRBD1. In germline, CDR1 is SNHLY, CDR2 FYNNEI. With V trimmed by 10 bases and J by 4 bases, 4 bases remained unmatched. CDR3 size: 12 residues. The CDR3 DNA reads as TGTGCCACCCTGACAGGGGGCACTGAAGCTTTCTTT. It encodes CATLTGGTEAFF.

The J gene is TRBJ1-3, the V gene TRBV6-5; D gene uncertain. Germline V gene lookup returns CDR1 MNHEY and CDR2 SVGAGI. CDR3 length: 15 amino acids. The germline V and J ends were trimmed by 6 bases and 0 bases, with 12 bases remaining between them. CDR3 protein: CASRPTESSGNTIYF. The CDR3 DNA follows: TGTGCCAGCAGACCCACAGAGAGCTCTGGAAACACCATATATTTT.

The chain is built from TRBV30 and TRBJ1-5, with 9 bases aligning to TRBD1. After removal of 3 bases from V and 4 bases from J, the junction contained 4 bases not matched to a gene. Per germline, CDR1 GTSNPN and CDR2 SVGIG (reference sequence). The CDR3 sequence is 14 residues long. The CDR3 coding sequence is TGTGCCTGGAGCGAGGGACAGGGAAATCAGCCCCAGCATTTT. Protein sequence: CAWSEGQGNQPQHF.

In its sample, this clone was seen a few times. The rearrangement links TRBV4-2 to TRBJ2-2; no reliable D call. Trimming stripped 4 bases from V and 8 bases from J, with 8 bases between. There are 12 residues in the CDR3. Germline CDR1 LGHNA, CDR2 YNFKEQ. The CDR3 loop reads CASSPSRGELFF. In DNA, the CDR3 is TGTGCCAGCAGCCCCTCGAGGGGGGAGCTGTTTTTT.

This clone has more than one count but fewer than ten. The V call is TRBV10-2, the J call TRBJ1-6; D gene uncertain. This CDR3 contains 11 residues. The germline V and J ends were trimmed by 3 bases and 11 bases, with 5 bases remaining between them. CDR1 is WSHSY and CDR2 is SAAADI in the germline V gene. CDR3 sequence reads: CASSDPAPLHF. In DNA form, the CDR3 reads TGCGCCAGCAGTGACCCGGCACCCCTCCACTTT.

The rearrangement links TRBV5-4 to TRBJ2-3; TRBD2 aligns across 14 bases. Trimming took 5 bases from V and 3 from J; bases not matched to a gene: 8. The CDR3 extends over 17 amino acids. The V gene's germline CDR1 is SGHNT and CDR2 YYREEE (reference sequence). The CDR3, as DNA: TGTGCCAGCAGTCGCCGGACTAGCGGGGGGTCAACAGATACGCAGTATTTT. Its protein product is CASSRRTSGGSTDTQYF.

CDR3 residues: CASSQYGTANTGELFF. DNA for the CDR3: TGTGCCAGCAGTCAATACGGGACAGCGAACACCGGGGAGCTGTTTTTT. The chain couples TRBV2 to TRBJ2-2; 7 bases are a match to TRBD1. The CDR3 has 16 residues. Germline assignment: CDR1 SNHLY and CDR2 FYNNEI. The ends lost 5 bases at V and 0 bases at J; junction bases unmatched: 6.

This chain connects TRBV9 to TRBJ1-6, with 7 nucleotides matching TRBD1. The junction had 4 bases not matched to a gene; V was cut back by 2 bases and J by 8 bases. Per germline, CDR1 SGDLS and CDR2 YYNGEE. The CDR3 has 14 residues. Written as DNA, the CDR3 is TGTGCCAGCAGCGTCGGACAGGTAGATTCACCCCTCCACTTT. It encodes CASSVGQVDSPLHF.

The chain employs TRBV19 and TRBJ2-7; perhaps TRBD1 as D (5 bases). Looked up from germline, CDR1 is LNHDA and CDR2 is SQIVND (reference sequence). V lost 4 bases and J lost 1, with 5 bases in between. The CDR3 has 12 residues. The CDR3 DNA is TGTGCCAGTAGTACAGGGTCCTACGAGCAGTACTTC. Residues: CASSTGSYEQYF. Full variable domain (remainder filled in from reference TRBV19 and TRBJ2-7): DGGITQSPKYLFRKEGQNVTLSCEQNLNHDAMYWYRQDPGQGLRLIYYSQIVNDFQKGDIAEGYSVSREKKESFPLTVTSAQKNPTAFYLCASSTGSYEQYFGPGTRLTVT.

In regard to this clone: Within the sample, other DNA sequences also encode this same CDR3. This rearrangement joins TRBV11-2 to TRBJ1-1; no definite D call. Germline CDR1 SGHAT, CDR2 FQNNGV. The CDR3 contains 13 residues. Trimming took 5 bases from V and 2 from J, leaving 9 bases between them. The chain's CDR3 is CASSPRGNTEAFF. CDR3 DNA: TGTGCCAGCAGCCCCCGAGGAAACACTGAAGCTTTCTTT.

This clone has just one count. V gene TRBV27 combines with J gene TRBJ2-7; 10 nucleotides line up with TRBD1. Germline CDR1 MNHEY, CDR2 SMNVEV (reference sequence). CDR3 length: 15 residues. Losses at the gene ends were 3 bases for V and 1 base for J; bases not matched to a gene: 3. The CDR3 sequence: CASSFLGQGSYEQYF. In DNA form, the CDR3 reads TGTGCCAGCAGTTTCTTGGGACAGGGGTCCTACGAGCAGTACTTC.